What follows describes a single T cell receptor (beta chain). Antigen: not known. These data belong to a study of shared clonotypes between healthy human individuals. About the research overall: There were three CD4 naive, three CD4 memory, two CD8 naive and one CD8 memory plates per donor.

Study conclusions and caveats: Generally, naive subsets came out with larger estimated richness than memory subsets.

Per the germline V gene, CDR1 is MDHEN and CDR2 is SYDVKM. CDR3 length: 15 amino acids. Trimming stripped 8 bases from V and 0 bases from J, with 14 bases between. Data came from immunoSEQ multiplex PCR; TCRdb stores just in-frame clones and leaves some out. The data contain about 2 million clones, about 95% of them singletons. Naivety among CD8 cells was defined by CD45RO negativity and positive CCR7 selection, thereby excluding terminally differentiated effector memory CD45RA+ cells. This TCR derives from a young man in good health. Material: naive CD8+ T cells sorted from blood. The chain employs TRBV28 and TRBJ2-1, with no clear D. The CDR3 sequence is CASHSSRGSYNEQFF. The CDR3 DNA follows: TGTGCCAGCCACTCCAGTCGTGGCTCCTACAATGAGCAGTTCTTC.